This is a list of T cell receptor beta chains from one sample in a study of blood T cell repertoires in COVID-19. Assay used: immunoSEQ multiplex PCR; TCRdb lists only in-frame clones, some missing. Of about 180,000 clones in the sample, roughly 81% are singletons; the top ten hold approximately 10%. Sequencing was done on a sample of peripheral blood. The receptor set was obtained from a woman of 80 years or more with COVID-19, enrolled during active disease. The CDR3 runs from the conserved cysteine through the conserved F or W. The D gene is left open where the match is weak. Clone size is given for some rows only: seen once, a few or many times, or a class if the clone is expanded.

j_call clone_size d_call v_call cdr3_aa cdr3_nt
TRBJ2-2 - - TRBV28 CASSFWRGRGVDTGELFF TGTGCCAGCAGTTTTTGGCGGGGGCGTGGAGTAGACACCGGGGAGCTGTTTTTT
TRBJ1-2 - TRBD1 TRBV5-5 CASSAQGASFYGYTF TGTGCCAGCAGCGCACAGGGGGCGTCTTTCTATGGCTACACCTTC
TRBJ1-1 - - TRBV4-1 CASSRQQANTEAFF TGCGCCAGCAGCCGCCAACAGGCTAACACTGAAGCTTTCTTT
TRBJ1-3 once - TRBV6-5 CASSADSSSGNTIYF TGTGCCAGCAGCGCCGACAGCTCTTCTGGAAACACCATATATTTT
TRBJ1-4 - - TRBV19 CASSSEGNEKLFF TGTGCCAGTAGTTCGGAGGGGAATGAAAAACTGTTTTTT
TRBJ2-7 - - TRBV15 CATSREEVYEQYF TGTGCCACCAGCAGAGAGGAGGTGTACGAGCAGTACTTC
TRBJ2-7 once - TRBV6-1 CASSERLLALAYEQYF TGTGCCAGCAGTGAACGGTTGCTAGCTCTGGCCTACGAGCAGTACTTC
TRBJ2-5 - - TRBV21-1 CASSTRGTSPQETQYF TGTGCCAGCAGCACCCGGGGGACGTCCCCCCAAGAGACCCAGTACTTC
TRBJ1-4 - TRBD1 TRBV27 CASSFRGPTEKLFF TGTGCCAGCAGTTTCAGGGGGCCGACTGAAAAACTGTTTTTT
TRBJ2-5 - TRBD2 TRBV19 CASSHWGLAPEETQYF TGTGCCAGTAGTCACTGGGGACTAGCCCCCGAAGAGACCCAGTACTTC
TRBJ2-5 - - TRBV28 CASSRQMYQETQYF TGTGCCAGCAGCCGTCAGATGTACCAAGAGACCCAGTACTTC
TRBJ2-3 - TRBD1 TRBV9 CASSVTGALTDTQYF TGTGCCAGCAGCGTTACAGGGGCCCTCACAGATACGCAGTATTTT
TRBJ2-3 once - TRBV7-2 CASSLVSRGDTQYF TGTGCCAGCAGCTTAGTTTCCCGAGGGGATACGCAGTATTTT
TRBJ1-1 - TRBD1 TRBV2 CASSDRRIWDRGYGTEAFF TGTGCCAGCAGTGATCGGCGAATCTGGGACAGGGGGTACGGCACTGAAGCTTTCTTT
TRBJ2-7 - TRBD1 TRBV27 CASSLYGDRSSYEQYF TGTGCCAGCAGTTTATACGGGGACAGGTCGTCCTACGAGCAGTACTTC
TRBJ2-3 few TRBD2 TRBV9 CASSVRTSGRTDTQYF TGTGCCAGCAGCGTACGGACTAGCGGTCGCACAGATACGCAGTATTTT
TRBJ2-7 - TRBD1 TRBV7-8 CASSRPGTGIYEQYF TGTGCCAGCAGTCGTCCGGGGACAGGGATCTACGAGCAGTACTTC
TRBJ1-2 - TRBD1 TRBV14 CASSKGQGALTSYGYTF TGTGCCAGCAGCAAGGGACAGGGGGCCCTTACCAGCTATGGCTACACCTTC
TRBJ1-2 - - TRBV15 CATSRVQGNGYTF TGTGCCACCAGCAGAGTGCAGGGGAATGGCTACACCTTC
TRBJ1-4 few - TRBV27 CASGRQTSNEKLFF TGTGCCAGCGGAAGACAAACCTCTAATGAAAAACTGTTTTTT
TRBJ2-7 - - TRBV28 CASSQEVLRYEQYF TGTGCCAGCTCCCAGGAGGTTCTTCGCTACGAGCAGTACTTC
TRBJ2-1 - TRBD2 TRBV5-1 CASSVSGRGGNEQFF TGCGCCAGCAGCGTTAGCGGGAGGGGGGGCAATGAGCAGTTCTTC
TRBJ1-6 - - TRBV5-1 CASRVRPGGSPLHF TGCGCCAGCCGGGTGCGGCCCGGGGGTTCACCCCTCCACTTT
TRBJ2-3 few TRBD2 TRBV10-3 CAISEGGLAGTTDTQYF TGTGCCATCAGTGAAGGAGGACTAGCGGGAACCACAGATACGCAGTATTTT
TRBJ2-7 - - TRBV7-9 CASSLSTREQYF TGTGCCAGCAGCTTATCCACGCGCGAGCAGTACTTC
TRBJ2-7 - - TRBV19 CASSIEALSYEQYF TGTGCCAGTAGTATTGAGGCCCTATCCTACGAGCAGTACTTC
TRBJ1-2 - - TRBV19 CASSIDVSGPLSGYTF TGTGCCAGTAGTATAGATGTCTCAGGGCCCCTAAGTGGCTACACCTTC
TRBJ2-3 - TRBD1 TRBV5-1 CASKDRGPGDTQYF TGCGCCAGCAAGGACAGGGGGCCGGGGGATACGCAGTATTTT
TRBJ1-4 once TRBD1 TRBV27 CASRGTGGWEKLFF TGTGCCAGCAGGGGGACAGGGGGCTGGGAAAAACTGTTTTTT
TRBJ2-5 once TRBD1 TRBV23-1 CASSRLRQGGETQYF TGCGCCAGCAGTCGCCTACGACAGGGGGGCGAGACCCAGTACTTC
TRBJ2-5 - - TRBV7-9 CASSLSVGTYRSRETQYF TGTGCCAGCAGCTTATCGGTAGGGACTTATCGCTCTAGGGAGACCCAGTACTTC
TRBJ1-6 - TRBD1 TRBV9 CASSVGYRGDSPLHF TGTGCCAGCAGCGTAGGGTACAGGGGAGACTCACCCCTCCACTTT
TRBJ2-7 once TRBD2 TRBV29-1 CSVGTSGNYEQYF TGCAGCGTCGGGACTAGCGGGAACTACGAGCAATACTTC
TRBJ2-7 - - TRBV10-3 CAISEEEWQYF TGTGCCATCAGTGAGGAAGAGTGGCAGTACTTC
TRBJ2-3 - TRBD1 TRBV11-2 CASSAGQGQSTDTQYF TGTGCCAGCAGCGCCGGACAGGGGCAGAGCACAGATACGCAGTATTTT
TRBJ1-4 - - TRBV3-1/TRBV3-2 CASSQDRQGRLFF TGTGCCAGCAGCCAAGATAGGCAGGGAAGACTGTTTTTT
TRBJ2-1 - TRBD2 TRBV18 CASSPLSFAGGDNEQFF TGTGCCAGCTCACCACTATCGTTTGCGGGGGGGGACAATGAGCAGTTCTTC
TRBJ2-2 - - TRBV9 CASSVGDGWAGELFF TGTGCCAGCAGCGTAGGTGACGGGTGGGCCGGGGAGCTGTTTTTT
TRBJ2-7 - TRBD1 TRBV20-1 CSGTGAYEQYF TGCAGTGGGACAGGGGCCTACGAGCAGTACTTC
TRBJ2-1 once - TRBV6-6 CASSAQLVNEQFF TGTGCCAGCAGTGCCCAACTAGTGAATGAGCAGTTCTTC
TRBJ2-5 - - TRBV6-2/TRBV6-3 CASSYFGQRETQYF TGTGCCAGCAGTTACTTTGGACAGCGGGAGACCCAGTACTTC
TRBJ1-2 - TRBD1 TRBV28 CASSFDRVQDW TGTGCCAGCAGTTTCGACAGGGTCCAGGATTGG
TRBJ2-2 - TRBD2 TRBV28 CASSSLVSGPNTGELFF TGTGCCAGCAGTTCGCTCGTTAGCGGGCCGAACACCGGGGAGCTGTTTTTT
TRBJ2-5 - - TRBV10-3 CAISDYRVEETQYF TGTGCCATCAGTGACTACAGGGTAGAAGAGACCCAGTACTTC
TRBJ2-3 - - TRBV6-5 CASSYGPGSTTDTQYF TGTGCCAGCAGTTACGGCCCAGGGTCAACCACAGATACGCAGTATTTT
TRBJ1-2 - TRBD1 TRBV19 CASSGTVHNYGYTF TGTGCCAGTAGCGGGACAGTCCATAACTATGGCTACACCTTC
TRBJ1-5 once TRBD1 TRBV28 CASNFRGLQPQHF TGTGCCAGCAATTTCAGGGGGCTTCAGCCCCAGCATTTT
TRBJ2-1 - - TRBV5-1 CASSSQGEQFF TGCGCCAGCAGTTCACAGGGTGAGCAGTTCTTC
TRBJ2-1 - - TRBV20-1 CSASRGAYNEQFF TGCAGTGCTAGTCGCGGGGCCTACAATGAGCAGTTCTTC
TRBJ1-6 once TRBD1 TRBV7-8 CASSYRTGDGSYNSPLHF TGTGCCAGCAGCTATAGAACAGGGGACGGCTCCTATAATTCACCCCTCCACTTT
TRBJ2-1 - TRBD1 TRBV5-1 CASSLEGTGTSSGFF TGCGCCAGCAGCTTGGAGGGGACAGGGACGAGCAGTGGGTTCTTC
TRBJ1-2 - - TRBV5-6 CASSLYSGVRGYTF TGTGCCAGCAGCTTGTATTCGGGAGTACGGGGCTACACCTTC
TRBJ1-2 once - TRBV18 CASSPPFAGWEGYTF TGTGCCAGCTCACCACCTTTTGCAGGTTGGGAGGGCTACACCTTC